This TCR beta chain was captured in a study of cytomegalovirus exposure and HLA in healthy donors. PCR involved 60 Vbeta and 13 Jbeta primers. Profiling relied on immunoSEQ multiplex PCR, and the TCRdb table lists in-frame clones only, not all of them. The data hold fewer than 200,000 clones, with 9.5% to 15% observed a single time. Germline V lookup: CDR1 GTSNPN, CDR2 SVGIG (reference sequence). J was trimmed by 3 bases and V by 2 bases; bases with no gene match: 10. The CDR3 loop spans 15 amino acids. The sequencing sample was made of PBMCs. The clonotype originates from a man in his fifties in good health and CMV-seropositive. The V gene is TRBV30, the J gene TRBJ2-7; the match to TRBD1 covers 7 bases. In nucleotides, the CDR3 is TGTGCCTGGAGTTTCTTCGACAGGGACGGCTACGAGCAGTACTTC. Protein: CAWSFFDRDGYEQYF.